The 14 T cell receptor beta chains below come from one sample, sequenced in a study of T cell responses to AZD1222 COVID-19 vaccine (dated by TCRdb to 2020 to 2023). The library relied on the immunoSEQ multiplex PCR assay. TCRdb stores this immuneACCESS table with in-frame sequences only. Part of the clones is absent; in the studies checked, under half of the shortfall reflects unresolved V genes, and no reason is known for the rest. The table for this sample lists 130,000 or so clones; roughly 93% of them were counted only once. 0.91% of the sample goes to the ten largest clones. The intended sense of this specimen's time point label: baseline before first vaccination. The label giving this sample's treatment or condition can be read as: meningococcal conjugate vaccine given as trial control. The sequenced sample was peripheral blood, obtained on day 0 of MenACWY control vaccination. These receptor sequences come from an adult in good health.

The CDR3 loop is CATSDFLEGLNQPQHF. As DNA, the CDR3 is TGTGCCACCAGTGATTTTTTAGAAGGGCTCAATCAGCCCCAGCATTTT. This sequence joins TRBV24-1 and TRBJ1-5; D remains ambiguous. Germline lookup yields CDR1 KGHDR and CDR2 SFDVKD. The length of the CDR3 is 16 residues. V gave up 1 base and J gave up 3 bases, with 12 bases separating them.

As regards this clone: Germline and junction disagree at one end, which may indicate a read error. The rearrangement uses TRBV29-1 and TRBJ2-5; D not certain. Germline-derived CDR1 and CDR2 are SQVTM and ANQGSEA. The CDR3 runs 12 residues. The CDR3 DNA follows: TGCAGCGTTGAAGAACTTGTGGAGACTCAGTACTTC. Translated, it gives CSVEELVETQYF. The complete variable domain, with remaining parts taken from reference TRBV29-1 and TRBJ2-5, reads SAVISQKPSRDICQRGTSLTIQCQVDSQVTMMFWYRQQPGQSLTLIATANQGSEATYESGFVIDKFPISRPNLTFSTLTVSNMSPEDSSIYLCSVEELVETQYFGPGTRLLVL.

In nucleotides, the CDR3 is TGTGCCAGCAGTCCAAGTCTTGGGCAGACGAACACCGGGGAGCTGTTTTTT. It yields the protein CASSPSLGQTNTGELFF. V gene TRBV25-1 combines with J gene TRBJ2-2; D is uncertain. Trimming removed 5 bases at V and 0 bases at J, with 16 bases between. The CDR3 is made up of 17 amino acids. Germline-derived CDR1 and CDR2 are MGHDK and SYGVNS. Together with reference TRBV25-1 and TRBJ2-2, the CDR3 gives the full variable domain: EADIYQTPRYLVIGTGKKITLECSQTMGHDKMYWYQQDPGMELHLIHYSYGVNSTEKGDLSSESTVSRIRTEHFPLTLESARPSHTSQYLCASSPSLGQTNTGELFFGEGSRLTVL.

The chain recombines TRBV27 with TRBJ1-2; D unclear. Germline V CDR1 and CDR2: MNHEY, SMNVEV (reference sequence). The CDR3 totals 13 residues. V lost 7 bases and J 4 bases, leaving 13 bases between the germline ends. This CDR3 reads CASKRGPSYGYTF. The CDR3 DNA reads TGTGCCAGCAAGAGAGGGCCCAGCTATGGCTACACCTTC.

In its sample, this clone was seen once. The rearrangement joins TRBV19 to TRBJ2-1; possibly TRBD1 for D (5 bases). CDR1 LNHDA and CDR2 SQIVND come from the germline V gene (reference sequence). The CDR3 totals 15 residues. Trimming stripped 6 bases from V and 0 bases from J, with 12 bases between. The chain's CDR3 is CASSAKGISYNEQFF. The CDR3 nucleotides read TGTGCCAGTAGCGCGAAGGGGATCTCCTACAATGAGCAGTTCTTC.

The chain is built from TRBV5-4 and TRBJ2-2, with TRBD2 identical over 8 bases. The CDR3 is 16 residues long. CDR1 is SGHNT, CDR2 YYREEE, per germline (reference sequence). The V segment lost 2 bases and the J segment 4 bases; nucleotides outside the gene matches: 7. CDR3 DNA: TGTGCCAGCAGCTTAAGTTTCCTAGCGGGCACCGGGGAGCTGTTTTTT. It codes for CASSLSFLAGTGELFF.

The chain links TRBV5-6 to TRBJ1-3, with D hard to call. The CDR3 runs 15 residues. Germline V gives CDR1 SGHDT, CDR2 YYEEEE. V lost 1 base, J lost 1 base, and 9 bases lay in between. The CDR3 reads CASSLRGGSGNTIYF. CDR3 bases: TGTGCCAGCAGCTTGCGGGGTGGGTCTGGAAACACCATATATTTT.

V and J are TRBV6-5 and TRBJ1-5, with a tentative D call TRBD1 (5 bases). Germline assignment: CDR1 MNHEY and CDR2 SVGAGI. This CDR3 has 13 amino acids. V was shortened by 8 bases and J by 3 bases, with 11 bases between the two germline ends. The CDR3: CASLGRFNQPQHF. The CDR3 coding sequence is TGTGCCAGCCTGGGGCGGTTCAATCAGCCCCAGCATTTT.

The chain uses TRBV30 and TRBJ1-2; weak D call: TRBD1 (6 bases). CDR3 length: 12 amino acids. V shed 4 bases and J shed 6 bases, with 12 bases lying between them. CDR1 is GTSNPN and CDR2 is SVGIG in the germline V gene (reference sequence). CDR3 residues: CAWKGGGHGYTF. In DNA form, the CDR3 reads TGTGCCTGGAAAGGGGGGGGGCATGGCTACACCTTC.

V is TRBV7-3 and J is TRBJ2-5, with TRBD2 matching 9 bases. Losses at the gene ends were 2 bases for V and 5 bases for J; bases not matched to a gene: 12. The CDR3 sequence is 17 residues long. Germline CDR1 is SGHTA and CDR2 is FQGTGA. The DNA for the CDR3 is TGTGCCAGCAGCTTATTTGCTAGCGGGAAAACCGGGGAGACCCAGTACTTC. It specifies CASSLFASGKTGETQYF.

The gene calls are TRBV6-5 and TRBJ2-7; TRBD2 might be the D (5 bases). V was shortened by 6 bases and J by 3 bases, with 12 bases between the two germline ends. Germline V gene lookup returns CDR1 MNHEY and CDR2 SVGAGI. CDR3 length: 13 residues. CDR3 sequence: CASSVGLLYEQYF. In nucleotides, the CDR3 is TGTGCCAGCAGCGTCGGACTCCTCTACGAGCAGTACTTC.

The rearrangement joins TRBV10-2 to TRBJ2-1, with 14 bases that match TRBD2. This CDR3 spans 15 amino acids. Germline CDR1 is WSHSY and CDR2 is SAAADI. J lost 7 bases, V lost 8 bases, and 7 bases had no gene match. This CDR3 is CASRLAGGPGNEQFF. The CDR3 DNA is TGCGCCAGCCGACTAGCGGGAGGGCCTGGAAATGAGCAGTTCTTC.

The rearrangement uses TRBV7-9 and TRBJ1-6, with D perhaps TRBD1 (5 bases). V lost 1 base and J 0 bases, leaving 7 bases between the germline ends. The CDR3 contains 16 residues. Germline CDR1 and CDR2: SEHNR and FQNEAQ (reference sequence). The CDR3 DNA follows: TGTGCCAGCAGCTTAGATGGGGGCTCCTATAATTCACCCCTCCACTTT. This sequence encodes CASSLDGGSYNSPLHF.

J is TRBJ2-7 and V is TRBV4-1; D may be TRBD2 (6 bases). CDR1 and CDR2 (germline): MGHRA, YSYEKL. The CDR3 totals 15 residues. Trimming pared 1 base from V and 2 bases from J, leaving 12 bases between. The CDR3 region is CASSQGWGGPYEQYF. CDR3 DNA sequence: TGCGCCAGCAGCCAAGGTTGGGGAGGTCCCTACGAGCAGTACTTC.